These 17 T cell receptor beta chains share one sample of origin, sequenced in a study of blood T cell repertoires in COVID-19. TCRdb's copy holds only in-frame clones and misses some; the assay was immunoSEQ multiplex PCR. The sample contains over 200,000 clones, 90% to 95% of which appear only once. Input material: peripheral blood. The receptors derive from a man aged 55-75 years with COVID-19, enrolled during active disease.

The chain is built from TRBV2 and TRBJ1-6; the D is unclear. This CDR3 has 13 residues. Between the trimmed V and J ends, which lost 6 bases and 8 bases, there was a span of 11 bases. CDR1 SNHLY and CDR2 FYNNEI come from the germline V gene. CDR3 in DNA: TGTGCCAGCAGCCTGACTTGGGATTCACCCCTCCACTTT. Translating gives CASSLTWDSPLHF.

The rearrangement links TRBV21-1 to TRBJ1-5; TRBD1, as called in the table, went unchecked against the DNA. TRBV21-1 is noted as a pseudogene. The CDR3 runs to 14 residues. The chain's CDR3 is CASSIGQGNQPQHF. DNA for the CDR3: TGTGCCAGCAGCATAGGACAGGGAAATCAGCCCCAGCATTTT.

This sequence joins TRBV5-6 and TRBJ2-5, with D possibly matching TRBD1 (6 bases). Trimming cost V 4 bases and J 2 bases, with 18 bases left between them. The CDR3 has 16 residues. CDR1 SGHDT and CDR2 YYEEEE come from the germline V gene. Here the CDR3 reads CASSEFGQTAQETQYF. The CDR3 DNA sequence: TGTGCCAGCAGCGAGTTTGGACAGACCGCTCAAGAGACCCAGTACTTC. Full variable domain (rest looked up from reference TRBV5-6 and TRBJ2-5): DAGVTQSPTHLIKTRGQQVTLRCSPKSGHDTVSWYQQALGQGPQFIFQYYEEEERQRGNFPDRFSGHQFPNYSSELNVNALLLGDSALYLCASSEFGQTAQETQYFGPGTRLLVL.

V gene TRBV21-1 combines with J gene TRBJ2-1; the table's TRBD1 call for D was not verified on the DNA. TRBV21-1 is annotated as a pseudogene. CDR3 length: 19 amino acids. In nucleotides, the CDR3 is TGTGCCAGCAGCAAAGCGCTTGGGACAGGGGGCAGAACCTACTACGAGCAGTTCTTC. It is translated as CASSKALGTGGRTYYEQFF.

The chain joins TRBV6-5 to TRBJ1-6; a weak D match, TRBD1 (5 bases). Germline CDR1 MNHEY, CDR2 SVGAGI. The CDR3 runs to 13 residues. Deletions cut 9 bases from V and 8 bases from J, with 14 bases between. DNA of the CDR3: TGTGCCAGTACCTTAGGGGATCATTCACCCCTCCACTTT. Its protein product is CASTLGDHSPLHF.

The chain couples TRBV18 to TRBJ1-2; 7 bases are a match to TRBD1. The junction had 8 bases not matched to a gene; V was cut back by 3 bases and J by 7 bases. The length of the CDR3 is 14 residues. From germline, CDR1 is KGHSH and CDR2 LQKENI. This CDR3 reads CASSPPQGWGGYTF. The CDR3 nucleotides are TGTGCCAGCTCACCCCCACAGGGGTGGGGTGGCTACACCTTC. Complete variable domain (other parts from reference TRBV18 and TRBJ1-2): NAGVMQNPRHLVRRRGQEARLRCSPMKGHSHVYWYRQLPEEGLKFMVYLQKENIIDESGMPKERFSAEFPKEGPSILRIQQVVRGDSAAYFCASSPPQGWGGYTFGSGTRLTVV.

This clone was counted once. This rearrangement joins TRBV28 to TRBJ2-7, with D perhaps TRBD2 (6 bases). CDR1 and CDR2 (germline): MDHEN, SYDVKM. The CDR3 extends over 15 amino acids. The V end lost 2 bases, the J end lost 0 bases, and 11 bases lay between the germline ends. CDR3 sequence reads: CASSLGGTNSYEQYF. CDR3 sequence (DNA): TGTGCCAGCAGTTTAGGGGGGACCAACTCCTACGAGCAGTACTTC.

The gene calls are TRBV4-1 and TRBJ2-7; no clear D. The germline V gene encodes CDR1 MGHRA and CDR2 YSYEKL. This CDR3 is built from 15 residues. V lost 2 bases and J 0 bases, leaving 11 bases between the germline ends. CDR3 sequence reads: CASSQLFGSSYEQYF. The CDR3 DNA reads TGCGCCAGCAGCCAACTCTTTGGCAGCTCCTACGAGCAGTACTTC.

The CDR3: CASSLDRQGAGGYTF. In DNA form, the CDR3 reads TGTGCCAGCAGCTTGGATCGCCAGGGGGCCGGTGGCTACACCTTC. The chain uses TRBV5-4 and TRBJ1-2; 8 nucleotides align to TRBD1. The trim removed 0 bases at V and 7 bases at J, leaving 8 bases unmatched. Looked up from germline, CDR1 is SGHNT and CDR2 is YYREEE (reference sequence). This CDR3 comprises 15 residues.

This chain connects TRBV2 to TRBJ2-2; no reliable D call. This CDR3 region has 12 residues. The germline V gene encodes CDR1 SNHLY and CDR2 FYNNEI. Between the trimmed V and J ends, which lost 5 bases and 6 bases, there was a span of 7 bases. CDR3 coding DNA: TGTGCCAGCAGTCGGGTGGCCGGGGAGCTGTTTTTT. Protein product: CASSRVAGELFF.

The chain couples TRBV19 to TRBJ2-7; 9 positions agree with TRBD1. This CDR3 region has 15 residues. Germline values: CDR1 LNHDA, CDR2 SQIVND (reference sequence). After removal of 4 bases from V and 5 bases from J, the junction contained 9 bases not matched to a gene. Here the CDR3 reads CASSTRRTGVHEQYF. As DNA, the CDR3 is TGTGCCAGTAGTACCCGCCGGACAGGGGTCCACGAGCAGTACTTC.

The chain couples TRBV3-1 (or the pseudogene TRBV3-2) to TRBJ2-7, with D unclear. V lost 1 base and J 3 bases, leaving 4 bases between the germline ends. The germline V gene encodes CDR1 LGHDT and CDR2 YNNKEL (reference sequence). This CDR3 is 12 amino acids long. CDR3 sequence: CASSQVVYEQYF. CDR3 DNA sequence: TGTGCCAGCAGCCAAGTCGTCTACGAGCAGTACTTC.

The V call is TRBV11-2, the J call TRBJ2-1, with 8 bases fitting TRBD2. CDR3 length: 15 amino acids. V lost 5 bases, J lost 5 bases, and 8 bases stayed unmatched. CDR1 and CDR2 from the germline V gene are SGHAT and FQNNGV. The CDR3 DNA reads as TGTGCCAGCAGCGTTTTTAGCGGGGTCAACAATGAGCAGTTCTTC. It codes for CASSVFSGVNNEQFF.

V and J are TRBV7-2 and TRBJ2-1, with D perhaps matching TRBD2 (6 bases). V lost 5 bases and J 7 bases, leaving 27 bases between the germline ends. This CDR3 is 18 amino acids long. Germline V CDR1 and CDR2: SGHTA, FQGNSA. The CDR3 spells CASSQRRDWGRPGNEQFF. Here the CDR3 DNA reads TGTGCCAGCAGCCAACGGCGGGATTGGGGGAGGCCGGGGAATGAGCAGTTCTTC.

The J gene is TRBJ2-1, the V gene TRBV19; 7 positions match TRBD2. V shed 1 base and J 9 bases; nucleotides not matched to a gene: 3. Germline V gives CDR1 LNHDA, CDR2 SQIVND (reference sequence). This CDR3 region has 13 residues. CDR3 sequence: CASSIAGGGEQFF. The CDR3 nucleotides are TGTGCCAGTAGTATAGCGGGGGGTGGTGAGCAGTTCTTC.

The chain recombines TRBV6-5 with TRBJ1-1; perhaps TRBD1 as D (5 bases). V lost 5 bases and J 4 bases, leaving 11 bases between the germline ends. Germline V CDR1 and CDR2: MNHEY, SVGAGI. The CDR3 totals 13 residues. In nucleotides, the CDR3 is TGTGCCAGCAGTCCGTCCGGGGGCACTGAAGCTTTCTTT. Protein sequence: CASSPSGGTEAFF.

The rearrangement links TRBV28 to TRBJ2-2, with D maybe TRBD1 (6 bases). Germline V lookup: CDR1 MDHEN, CDR2 SYDVKM. The CDR3 has 15 residues. V was shortened by 6 bases and J by 6 bases, with 17 bases between the two germline ends. CDR3 DNA sequence: TGTGCCAGCAGGTGGGGGACACCTGAATCCGGGGAGCTGTTTTTT. Protein product: CASRWGTPESGELFF. Looking up the rest from reference TRBV28 and TRBJ2-2 gives the full variable domain: DVKVTQSSRYLVKRTGEKVFLECVQDMDHENMFWYRQDPGLGLRLIYFSYDVKMKEKGDIPEGYSVSREKKERFSLILESASTNQTSMYLCASRWGTPESGELFFGEGSRLTVL.